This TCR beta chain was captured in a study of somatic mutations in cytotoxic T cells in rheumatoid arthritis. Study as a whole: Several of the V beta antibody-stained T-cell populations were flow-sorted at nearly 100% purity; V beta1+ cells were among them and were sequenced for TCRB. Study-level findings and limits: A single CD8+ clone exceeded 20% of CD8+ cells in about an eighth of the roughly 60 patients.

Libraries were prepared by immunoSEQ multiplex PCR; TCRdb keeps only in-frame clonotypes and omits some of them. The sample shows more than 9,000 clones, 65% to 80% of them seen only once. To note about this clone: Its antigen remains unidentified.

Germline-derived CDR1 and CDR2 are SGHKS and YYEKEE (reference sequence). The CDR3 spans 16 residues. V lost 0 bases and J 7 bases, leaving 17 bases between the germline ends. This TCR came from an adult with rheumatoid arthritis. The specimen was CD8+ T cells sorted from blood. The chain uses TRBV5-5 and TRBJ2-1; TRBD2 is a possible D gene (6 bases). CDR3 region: CASSLVAVGGKNEQFF. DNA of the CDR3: TGTGCCAGCAGCTTGGTAGCGGTGGGGGGAAAGAATGAGCAGTTCTTC. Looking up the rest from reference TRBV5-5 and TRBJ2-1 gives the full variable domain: DAGVTQSPTHLIKTRGQQVTLRCSPISGHKSVSWYQQVLGQGPQFIFQYYEKEERGRGNFPDRFSARQFPNYSSELNVNALLLGDSALYLCASSLVAVGGKNEQFFGPGTRLTVL.